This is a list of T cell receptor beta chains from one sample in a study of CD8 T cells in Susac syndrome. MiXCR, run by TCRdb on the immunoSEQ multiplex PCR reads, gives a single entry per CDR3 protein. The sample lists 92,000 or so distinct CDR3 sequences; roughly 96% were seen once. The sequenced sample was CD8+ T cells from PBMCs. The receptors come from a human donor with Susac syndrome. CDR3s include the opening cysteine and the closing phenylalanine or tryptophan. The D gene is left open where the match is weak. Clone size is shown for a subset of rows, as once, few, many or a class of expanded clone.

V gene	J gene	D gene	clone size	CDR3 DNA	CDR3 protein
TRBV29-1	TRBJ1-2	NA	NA	TGCAGCGTTCTGTACATCGGGGCTTTGGATGGCTACACCTTC	CSVLYIGALDGYTF
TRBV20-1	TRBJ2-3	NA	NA	TGCAGTGCTAGGGAACCGGATACGCAGTATTTT	CSAREPDTQYF
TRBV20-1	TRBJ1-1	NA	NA	TGCAGTGCTAGAGATACAACCGGGGATGGGACTGAAGCTTTCTTT	CSARDTTGDGTEAFF
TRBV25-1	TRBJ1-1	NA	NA	TGTGCCAGCAGTAAAAGGGGGGCCCCACACACTGAAGCTTTCTTT	CASSKRGAPHTEAFF
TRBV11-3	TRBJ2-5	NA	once	TGTGCCAGCAGCTTAGCCCGCGGCCGAGGAGAGACCCAGTACTTC	CASSLARGRGETQYF
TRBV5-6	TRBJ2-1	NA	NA	TGTGCCAGCAGCTTGGCTAGCCCGAACCCCTACAATGAGCAGTTCTTC	CASSLASPNPYNEQFF
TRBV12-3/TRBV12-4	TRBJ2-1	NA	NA	TGTGCCAGCACTCCGGGAGCCCCGTGGCTAGCATACAATGAGCAGTTCTTC	CASTPGAPWLAYNEQFF
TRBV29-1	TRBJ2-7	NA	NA	TGCAGCGTACGGAGGGACCTATCCTACGAGCAGTACTTC	CSVRRDLSYEQYF
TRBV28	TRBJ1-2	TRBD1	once	TGTGCCAGCAGTTTCGATCGACAGGGGTTGTGGTACTATGGCTACACCTTC	CASSFDRQGLWYYGYTF
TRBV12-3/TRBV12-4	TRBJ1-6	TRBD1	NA	TGTGCCAGCAGTCAGGGACAGACAGAATCACCCCTCCACTTT	CASSQGQTESPLHF
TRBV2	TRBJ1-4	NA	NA	TGTGCCAGCAGTCGAGAGGCAGTCAATGAAAAACTGTTTTTT	CASSREAVNEKLFF
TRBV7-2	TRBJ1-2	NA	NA	TGTGCCAGCAGCCCCCAGTCCGTGGGGGGCGATGGCTACACCTTC	CASSPQSVGGDGYTF
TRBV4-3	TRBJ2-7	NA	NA	TGCGCCAGCAGCCAAGATCTCGGCGGGATTGGCAGGGACTACGAGCAGTACTTC	CASSQDLGGIGRDYEQYF
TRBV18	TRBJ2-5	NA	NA	TGTGCCAGCTCACCAGCTGCTCAAGAGACCCAGTACTTC	CASSPAAQETQYF
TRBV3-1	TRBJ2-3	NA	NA	TGTGCCAGCAGCCAAGATATCAGCACAGATACGCAGTATTTT	CASSQDISTDTQYF
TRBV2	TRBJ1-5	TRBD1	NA	TGTGCCAGCAGCGGGACAGGCGGAGATCAGCCCCAGCATTTT	CASSGTGGDQPQHF
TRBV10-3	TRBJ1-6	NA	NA	TGTGCCATCAGTGAGTCGAGCGGCGTGGGATCACCCCTCCACTTT	CAISESSGVGSPLHF
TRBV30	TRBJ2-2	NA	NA	TGTGCCTGGACTCTGGACAACACCGGGGAGCTGTTTTTT	CAWTLDNTGELFF
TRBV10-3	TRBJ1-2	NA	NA	TGTGCCATCAGTGGTTCGGGGGGAGGGTATGGCTACACCTTC	CAISGSGGGYGYTF
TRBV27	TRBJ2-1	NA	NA	TGTGCCAGCAGTTTATCGGGGCGTATCTACAATGAGCAGTTCTTC	CASSLSGRIYNEQFF
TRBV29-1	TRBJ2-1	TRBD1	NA	TGCAGCGTAGCCGGGACAGAGGATTACAATGAGCAGTTCTTC	CSVAGTEDYNEQFF
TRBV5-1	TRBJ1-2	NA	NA	TGCGCCAGCAGCTTGGAGGCCGCAACTGGCTACACCTTC	CASSLEAATGYTF
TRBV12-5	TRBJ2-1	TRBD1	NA	TGTGCTAGTGGTTTGTGGACAGGGAGAGATGAGCAGTTCTTC	CASGLWTGRDEQFF
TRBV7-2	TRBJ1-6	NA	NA	TGTGCCAGCAGCTTAGCGCCGGGCAGAACTATTAATTCACCCCTCCACTTT	CASSLAPGRTINSPLHF
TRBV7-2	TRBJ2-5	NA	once	TGTGCCAGCAGCTTACTCGGGGTCGAGACCCAGTACTTC	CASSLLGVETQYF
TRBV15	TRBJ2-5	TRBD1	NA	TGTGCCACCACCCAGGCCGGACAGGTCTACCAAGAGACCCAGTACTTC	CATTQAGQVYQETQYF
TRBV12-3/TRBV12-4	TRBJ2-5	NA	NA	TGTGCCAGCAGTTTAGTTGTGGAGAGAGAGACCCAGTACTTC	CASSLVVERETQYF
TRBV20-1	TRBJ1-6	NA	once	TGCAGTGCTAGAGATGCGGGGGATGGTCCGAATTCACCCCTCCACTTT	CSARDAGDGPNSPLHF
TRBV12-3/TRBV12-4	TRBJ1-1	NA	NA	TGTGCCAGCAGTTTATTGAGCACTGAAGCTTTCTTT	CASSLLSTEAFF
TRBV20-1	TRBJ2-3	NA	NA	TGCAGTGCTAGAGAACGGGGGGCTGCGGATACGCAGTATTTT	CSARERGAADTQYF
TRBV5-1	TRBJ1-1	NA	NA	TGCGCCAGCAGCTTGGTTCTTCCGAACACTGAAGCTTTCTTT	CASSLVLPNTEAFF
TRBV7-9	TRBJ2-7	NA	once	TGTGCCAGCAGCTTAGGGACAGTGGCCTACGAGCAGTACTTC	CASSLGTVAYEQYF
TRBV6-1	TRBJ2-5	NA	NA	TGTGCCAGCAGTGAAGGGACAGTGATAGAGACCCAGTACTTC	CASSEGTVIETQYF
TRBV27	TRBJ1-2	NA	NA	TGTGCCAGCAGTTTAAGACCAGGTCTTGTTAACTATGGCTACACCTTC	CASSLRPGLVNYGYTF
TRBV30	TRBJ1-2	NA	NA	TGTGCCTGGAGTCAAGGGGAAGGCTATGGCTACACCTTC	CAWSQGEGYGYTF
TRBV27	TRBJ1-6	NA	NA	TGTGCCAGCACAGATCGGGGGCTGGACTCACCCCTCCACTTT	CASTDRGLDSPLHF